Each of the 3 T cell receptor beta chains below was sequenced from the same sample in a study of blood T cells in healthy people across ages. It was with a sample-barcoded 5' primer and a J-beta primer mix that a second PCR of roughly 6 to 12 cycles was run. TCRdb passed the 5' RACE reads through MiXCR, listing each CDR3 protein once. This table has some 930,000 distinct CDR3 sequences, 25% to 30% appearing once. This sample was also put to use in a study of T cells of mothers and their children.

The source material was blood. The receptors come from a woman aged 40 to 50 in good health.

The CDR3, as DNA: TGTGCCAGCAGCCCGCAGGGAAAAAGCTACACCTTC. Its protein is CASSPQGKSYTF. This chain links TRBV5-5 with TRBJ1-2; perhaps TRBD1 as D (5 bases). Looked up from germline, CDR1 is SGHKS and CDR2 is YYEKEE (reference sequence). V lost 4 bases to trimming and J lost 9 bases, with 13 bases between them. This CDR3 has 12 residues. Variable domain in full (rest from reference TRBV5-5 and TRBJ1-2): DAGVTQSPTHLIKTRGQQVTLRCSPISGHKSVSWYQQVLGQGPQFIFQYYEKEERGRGNFPDRFSARQFPNYSSELNVNALLLGDSALYLCASSPQGKSYTFGSGTRLTVV.

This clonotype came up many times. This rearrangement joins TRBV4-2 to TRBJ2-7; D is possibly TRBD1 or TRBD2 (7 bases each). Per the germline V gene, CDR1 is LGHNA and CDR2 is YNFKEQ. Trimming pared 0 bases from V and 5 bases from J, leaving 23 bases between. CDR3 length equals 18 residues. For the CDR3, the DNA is TGTGCCAGCAGCCAAGATTTCGGGAGGCAGGGGGTGGGAAACGAGCAGTACTTC. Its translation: CASSQDFGRQGVGNEQYF.

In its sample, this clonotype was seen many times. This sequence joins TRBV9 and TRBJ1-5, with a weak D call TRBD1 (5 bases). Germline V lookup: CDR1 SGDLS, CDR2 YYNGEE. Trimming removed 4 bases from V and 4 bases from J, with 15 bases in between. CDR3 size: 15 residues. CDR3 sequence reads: CASSPTMGDNQPQHF. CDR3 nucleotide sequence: TGTGCCAGCAGCCCCACGATGGGGGATAATCAGCCCCAGCATTTT.